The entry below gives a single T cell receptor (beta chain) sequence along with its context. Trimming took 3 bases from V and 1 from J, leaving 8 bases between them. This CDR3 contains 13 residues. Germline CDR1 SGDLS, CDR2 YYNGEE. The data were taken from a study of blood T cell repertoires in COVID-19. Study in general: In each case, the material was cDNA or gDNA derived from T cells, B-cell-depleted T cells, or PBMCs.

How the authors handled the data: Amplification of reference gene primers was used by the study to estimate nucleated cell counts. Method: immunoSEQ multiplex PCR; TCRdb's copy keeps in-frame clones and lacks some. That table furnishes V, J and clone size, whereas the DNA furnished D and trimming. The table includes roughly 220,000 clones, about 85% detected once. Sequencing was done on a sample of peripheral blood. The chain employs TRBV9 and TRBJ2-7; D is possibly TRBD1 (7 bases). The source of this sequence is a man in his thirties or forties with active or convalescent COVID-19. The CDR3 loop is CASSAGGSYEQYF. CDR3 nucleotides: TGTGCCAGCAGCGCAGGGGGGTCCTACGAGCAGTACTTC.